The clone carrying this TCR beta chain was detected only a few times. In germline, CDR1 is SGHRS, CDR2 YFSETQ. Trimming removed 0 bases from V and 2 bases from J, with 8 bases in between. The CDR3 extends over 14 amino acids. The data belong to a study of blood T cell repertoires in COVID-19. Study context: Acute and convalescent COVID-19 samples came from the United States, Italy and Spain.

Per the authors' pipeline: Using reference gene primer amplification, nucleated cell counts were estimated. Profiled with immunoSEQ multiplex PCR; TCRdb holds only in-frame clones, not every one. V and J calls and clone size are given by that table; D and trimming were obtained from the DNA. Altogether some 83,000 clones are present, roughly 87% being singletons, with the ten largest covering approximately 2.2%. The origin of this receptor is a man aged 45-65 years with acute or convalescent COVID-19. The chain carries TRBV5-1 and TRBJ1-1; no clear D. Material: peripheral blood. CDR3 sequence reads: CASSLAFVNTEAFF. CDR3 sequence (DNA): TGCGCCAGCAGCTTGGCCTTTGTAAACACTGAAGCTTTCTTT.